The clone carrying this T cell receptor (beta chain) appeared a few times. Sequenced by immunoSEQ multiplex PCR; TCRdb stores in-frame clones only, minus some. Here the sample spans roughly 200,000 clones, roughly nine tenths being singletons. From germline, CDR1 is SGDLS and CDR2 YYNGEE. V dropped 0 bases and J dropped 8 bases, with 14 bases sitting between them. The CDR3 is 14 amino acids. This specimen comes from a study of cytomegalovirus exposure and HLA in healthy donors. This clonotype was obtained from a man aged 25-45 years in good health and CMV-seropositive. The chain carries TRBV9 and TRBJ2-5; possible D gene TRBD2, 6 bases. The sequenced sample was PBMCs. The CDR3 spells CASSVEASVETQYF. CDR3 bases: TGTGCCAGCAGCGTAGAGGCTAGCGTGGAAACCCAGTACTTC.